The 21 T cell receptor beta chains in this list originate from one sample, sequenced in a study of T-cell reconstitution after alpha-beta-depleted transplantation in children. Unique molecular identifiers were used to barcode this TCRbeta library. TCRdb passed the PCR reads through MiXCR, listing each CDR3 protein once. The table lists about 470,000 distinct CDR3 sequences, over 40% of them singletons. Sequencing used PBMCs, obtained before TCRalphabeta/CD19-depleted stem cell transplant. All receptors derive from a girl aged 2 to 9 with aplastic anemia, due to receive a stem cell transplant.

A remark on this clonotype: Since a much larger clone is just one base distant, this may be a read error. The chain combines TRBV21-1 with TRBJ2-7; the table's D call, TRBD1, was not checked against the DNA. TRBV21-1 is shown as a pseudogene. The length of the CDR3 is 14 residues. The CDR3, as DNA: TGTGCCAGCAGCACCGGGACAGCTACCTACGAGCAGTACTTC. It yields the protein CASSTGTATYEQYF.

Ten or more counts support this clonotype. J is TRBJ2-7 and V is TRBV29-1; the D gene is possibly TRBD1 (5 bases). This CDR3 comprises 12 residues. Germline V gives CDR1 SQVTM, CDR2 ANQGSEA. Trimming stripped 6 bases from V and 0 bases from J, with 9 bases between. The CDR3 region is CSVRQHSYEQYF. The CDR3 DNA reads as TGCAGCGTCCGACAGCACTCCTACGAGCAGTACTTC.

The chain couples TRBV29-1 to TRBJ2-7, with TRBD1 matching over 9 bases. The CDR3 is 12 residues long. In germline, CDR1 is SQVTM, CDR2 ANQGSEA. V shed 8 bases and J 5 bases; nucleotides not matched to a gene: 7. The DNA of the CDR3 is TGCAGCTCGACAGGGGGTGGCGACGAGCAGTACTTC. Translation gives CSSTGGGDEQYF.

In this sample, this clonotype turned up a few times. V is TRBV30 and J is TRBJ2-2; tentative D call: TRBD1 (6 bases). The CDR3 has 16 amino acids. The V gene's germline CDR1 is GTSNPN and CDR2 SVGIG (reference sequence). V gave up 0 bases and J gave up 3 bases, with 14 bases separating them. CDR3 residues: CAWSVGSGVDTGELFF. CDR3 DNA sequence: TGTGCCTGGAGTGTAGGTTCAGGGGTTGACACCGGGGAGCTGTTTTTT.

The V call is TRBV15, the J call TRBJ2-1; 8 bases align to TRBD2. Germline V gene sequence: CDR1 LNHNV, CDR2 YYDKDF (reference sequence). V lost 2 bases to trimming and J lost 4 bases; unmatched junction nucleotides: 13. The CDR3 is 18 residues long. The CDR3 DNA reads TGTGCCACCAGCAGACCTTATACTATAGCGGGATCGTACAATGAGCAGTTCTTC. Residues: CATSRPYTIAGSYNEQFF.

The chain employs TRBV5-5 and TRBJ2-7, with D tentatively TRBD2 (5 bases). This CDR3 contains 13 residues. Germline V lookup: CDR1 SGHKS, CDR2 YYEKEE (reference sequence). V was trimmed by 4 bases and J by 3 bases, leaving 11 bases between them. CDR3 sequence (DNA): TGTGCCAGCAGCCAAGGACTGGTCTACGAGCAGTACTTC. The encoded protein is CASSQGLVYEQYF.

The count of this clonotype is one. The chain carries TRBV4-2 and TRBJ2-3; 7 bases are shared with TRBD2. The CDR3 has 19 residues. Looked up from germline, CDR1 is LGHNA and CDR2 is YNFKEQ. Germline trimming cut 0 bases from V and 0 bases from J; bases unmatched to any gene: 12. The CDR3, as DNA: TGTGCCAGCAGCCAAGACCAGCGCGGGGGAATCGCTAGCACAGATACGCAGTATTTT. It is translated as CASSQDQRGGIASTDTQYF.

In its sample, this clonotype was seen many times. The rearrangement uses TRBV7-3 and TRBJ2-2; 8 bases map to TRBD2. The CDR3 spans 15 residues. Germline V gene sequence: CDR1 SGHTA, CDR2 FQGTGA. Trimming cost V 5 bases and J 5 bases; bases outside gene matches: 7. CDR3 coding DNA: TGTGCCAGCAGCGTGAGCGGGAGAAAGACCGGGGAGCTGTTTTTT. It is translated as CASSVSGRKTGELFF.

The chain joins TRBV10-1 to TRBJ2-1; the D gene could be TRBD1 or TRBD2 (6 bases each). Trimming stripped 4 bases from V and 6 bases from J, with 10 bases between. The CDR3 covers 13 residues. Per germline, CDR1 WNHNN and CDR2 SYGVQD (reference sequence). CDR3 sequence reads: CASSVWGANEQFF. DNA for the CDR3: TGCGCCAGCAGTGTTTGGGGGGCCAATGAGCAGTTCTTC.

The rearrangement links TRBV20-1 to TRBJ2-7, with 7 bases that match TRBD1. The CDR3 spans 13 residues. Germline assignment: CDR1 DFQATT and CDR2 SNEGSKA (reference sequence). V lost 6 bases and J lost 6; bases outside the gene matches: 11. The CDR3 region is CSARPGGRREQYF. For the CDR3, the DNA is TGCAGTGCCCGACCAGGGGGAAGACGCGAGCAGTACTTC.

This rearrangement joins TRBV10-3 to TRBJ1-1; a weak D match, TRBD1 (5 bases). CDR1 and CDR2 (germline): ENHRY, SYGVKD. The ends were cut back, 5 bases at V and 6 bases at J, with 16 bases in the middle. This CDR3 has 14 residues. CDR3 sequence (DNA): TGTGCCATCAGTTACGGGGCCCCGAGGGCTGAAGCTTTCTTT. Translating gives CAISYGAPRAEAFF.

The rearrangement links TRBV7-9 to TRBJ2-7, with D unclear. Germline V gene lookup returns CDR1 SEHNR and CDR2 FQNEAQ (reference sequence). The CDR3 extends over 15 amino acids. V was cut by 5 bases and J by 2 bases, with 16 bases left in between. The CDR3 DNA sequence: TGTGCCAGCAGCCCCCCAGGAGCGACCACCTACGAGCAGTACTTC. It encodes CASSPPGATTYEQYF.

CDR3 sequence: CATGWGGANQPQHF. CDR3 DNA sequence: TGTGCCACCGGTTGGGGGGGGGCAAATCAGCCCCAGCATTTT. The chain is built from TRBV12-3 or TRBV12-4 and TRBJ1-5; D might be TRBD1 (6 bases). The CDR3 has 14 residues. Trimming pared 10 bases from V and 4 bases from J, leaving 17 bases between.

The DNA for the CDR3 is TGCAGTGCTGATTCTAGCACAGATACGCAGTATTTT. It is translated as CSADSSTDTQYF. J is TRBJ2-3 and V is TRBV20-1, with D uncertain. Germline CDR1 is DFQATT and CDR2 is SNEGSKA (reference sequence). The V end was cut by 5 bases, the J end by 0 bases, with 6 bases between. This CDR3 spans 12 amino acids.

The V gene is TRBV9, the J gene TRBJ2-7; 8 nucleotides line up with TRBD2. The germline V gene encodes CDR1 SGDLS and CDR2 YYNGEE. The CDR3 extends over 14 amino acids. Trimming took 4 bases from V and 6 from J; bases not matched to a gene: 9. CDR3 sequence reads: CASSPTSGSGEQYF. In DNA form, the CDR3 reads TGTGCCAGCAGCCCTACTAGCGGCTCCGGCGAGCAGTACTTC.

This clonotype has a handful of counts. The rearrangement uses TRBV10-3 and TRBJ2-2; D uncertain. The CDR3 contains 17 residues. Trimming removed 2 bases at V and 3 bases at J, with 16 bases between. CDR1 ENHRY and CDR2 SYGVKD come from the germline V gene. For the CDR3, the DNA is TGTGCCATCAGTGAGGTGGATTTCCGAAGGCACACCGGGGAGCTGTTTTTT. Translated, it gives CAISEVDFRRHTGELFF.

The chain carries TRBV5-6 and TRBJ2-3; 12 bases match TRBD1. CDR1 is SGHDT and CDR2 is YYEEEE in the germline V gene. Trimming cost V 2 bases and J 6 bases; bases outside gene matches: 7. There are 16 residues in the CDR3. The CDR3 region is CASSFLGQGAGDTQYF. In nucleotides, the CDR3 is TGTGCCAGCAGCTTCCTGGGACAGGGGGCTGGGGATACGCAGTATTTT.

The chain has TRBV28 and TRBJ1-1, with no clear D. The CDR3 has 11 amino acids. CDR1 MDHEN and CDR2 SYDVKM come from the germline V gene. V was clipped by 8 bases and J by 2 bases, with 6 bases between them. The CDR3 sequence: CASAGNTEAFF. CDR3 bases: TGTGCCAGCGCGGGCAACACTGAAGCTTTCTTT.

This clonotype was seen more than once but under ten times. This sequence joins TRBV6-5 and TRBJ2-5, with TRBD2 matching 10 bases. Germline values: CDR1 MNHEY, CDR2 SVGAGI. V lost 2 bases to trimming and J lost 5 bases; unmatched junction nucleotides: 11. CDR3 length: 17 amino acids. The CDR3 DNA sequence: TGTGCCAGCAGTTACACGCGATCTAGCGGGAGAGTGGAGACCCAGTACTTC. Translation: CASSYTRSSGRVETQYF.

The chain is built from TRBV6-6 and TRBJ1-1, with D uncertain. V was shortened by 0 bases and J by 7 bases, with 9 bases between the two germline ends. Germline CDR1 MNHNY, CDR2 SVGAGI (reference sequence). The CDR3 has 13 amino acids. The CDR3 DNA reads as TGTGCCAGCAGTTACTCAGGGCTCTTTGAAGCTTTCTTT. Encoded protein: CASSYSGLFEAFF.

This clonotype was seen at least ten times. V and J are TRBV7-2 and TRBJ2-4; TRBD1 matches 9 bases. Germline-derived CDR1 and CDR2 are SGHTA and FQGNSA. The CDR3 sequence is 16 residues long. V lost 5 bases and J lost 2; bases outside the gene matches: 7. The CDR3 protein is CASSPQGAGPKNIQYF. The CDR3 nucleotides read TGTGCCAGCAGCCCACAGGGGGCTGGCCCCAAAAACATTCAGTACTTC.